A single sample gave rise to the 27 T cell receptor beta chains below, sequenced in a study of brain T cells in children with intractable seizures. The protocol was immunoSEQ multiplex PCR, while the TCRdb copy is restricted to in-frame clones and leaves out a portion. Of roughly 120,000 clones detected, around 94% appear once; the ten largest clones hold approximately 3.9%. The sample in question was peripheral blood, obtained at surgery. The receptors come from a boy in the first two years of life with hemimegalencephaly and intractable seizures.

The chain has TRBV3-1 (or the pseudogene TRBV3-2) and TRBJ2-7; D is possibly TRBD2 (5 bases). Trimming cost V 3 bases and J 1 base, with 13 bases left between them. Germline-derived CDR1 and CDR2 are LGHDT and YNNKEL (reference sequence). The CDR3 loop spans 15 amino acids. For the CDR3, the DNA is TGTGCCAGCAGCCAGCTGGACTCCCGATCCTACGAGCAGTACTTC. This gives the protein CASSQLDSRSYEQYF.

This chain joins TRBV5-1 and TRBJ2-7; D may be TRBD1 (5 bases). From germline, CDR1 is SGHRS and CDR2 YFSETQ. The CDR3 loop spans 16 amino acids. V was pared by 0 bases and J by 4 bases, with 17 bases between. The DNA of the CDR3 is TGCGCCAGCAGCTTGGCCAAAGGGCAGGGAAGGTACGAGCAGTACTTC. Translated: CASSLAKGQGRYEQYF.

The chain recombines TRBV27 with TRBJ2-1; D gene unclear. Germline assignment: CDR1 MNHEY and CDR2 SMNVEV (reference sequence). The CDR3 loop spans 15 amino acids. V lost 3 bases to trimming and J lost 6 bases, with 15 bases between them. CDR3: CASSLTIGLGNEQFF. The CDR3 DNA reads as TGTGCCAGCAGTTTGACCATCGGATTGGGCAATGAGCAGTTCTTC.

This chain links TRBV5-4 with TRBJ2-1, with 8 bases aligning to TRBD2. This CDR3 is 15 amino acids long. Trimming cost V 5 bases and J 3 bases; bases outside gene matches: 7. Germline assignment: CDR1 SGHNT and CDR2 YYREEE (reference sequence). CDR3: CASRLTGTSYNEQFF. The CDR3 DNA sequence: TGTGCCAGCAGACTAACCGGGACTAGCTACAATGAGCAGTTCTTC.

This clone was seen a single time. The chain links TRBV28 to TRBJ2-5; 9 bases fit TRBD2. Germline loops: CDR1 MDHEN, CDR2 SYDVKM. Trimming cost V 1 base and J 1 base; bases outside gene matches: 4. The CDR3 runs 16 residues. CDR3 protein: CASSLFASGTQETQYF. CDR3 nucleotide sequence: TGTGCCAGCAGTTTATTTGCTAGCGGGACCCAAGAGACCCAGTACTTC.

The CDR3 sequence is CASSPSGRHYEQYF. For the CDR3, the DNA is TGTGCCAGCAGTCCCTCGGGACGGCACTACGAGCAGTACTTC. J is TRBJ2-7 and V is TRBV6-5; D might be TRBD1 or TRBD2, each matching 5 bases. The germline V gene has CDR1 MNHEY and CDR2 SVGAGI. The V gene lost 5 bases and the J gene lost 3 bases, with 14 bases spanning the gap. This CDR3 contains 14 residues.

The chain joins TRBV2 to TRBJ2-6; D gene uncertain. V gave up 4 bases and J gave up 0 bases, with 10 bases separating them. The CDR3 covers 16 residues. Germline V lookup: CDR1 SNHLY, CDR2 FYNNEI. CDR3: CASSGVRFSGANVLTF. As DNA, the CDR3 is TGTGCCAGCAGTGGTGTAAGGTTCTCTGGGGCCAACGTCCTGACTTTC.

The J gene is TRBJ2-7, the V gene TRBV5-5, with D possibly being TRBD1 (5 bases). Trimming removed 4 bases at V and 2 bases at J, with 13 bases between. The germline CDR1 and CDR2 sequences are SGHKS and YYEKEE (reference sequence). CDR3 length: 14 residues. CDR3 sequence (DNA): TGTGCCAGCAGCGTGCCAGGGAATCCCTACGAGCAGTACTTC. Amino acids: CASSVPGNPYEQYF.

CDR3 nucleotides: TGTGCCACCAGTTCTCCAGTCGGATCCGAGCAGTACTTC. Residues: CATSSPVGSEQYF. The chain couples TRBV24-1 to TRBJ2-7; unclear D gene. The CDR3 has 13 residues. Germline CDR1 KGHDR, CDR2 SFDVKD. Trimming left V 6 bases short and J 6 bases short, with 14 bases between.

This chain joins TRBV4-3 and TRBJ2-7; 8 bases match TRBD2. The CDR3 extends over 14 amino acids. In germline, CDR1 is LGHNA, CDR2 YSLEER. The junction had 4 bases not matched to a gene; V was cut back by 1 base and J by 5 bases. The CDR3 sequence: CASSQAAGVHEQYF. In DNA form, the CDR3 reads TGCGCCAGCAGCCAAGCAGCGGGAGTGCACGAGCAGTACTTC.

This chain's CDR3 is CASSLAGPPYEQYF. CDR3 coding DNA: TGTGCCAGCAGCTTAGCGGGACCCCCCTACGAGCAGTACTTC. J is TRBJ2-7 and V is TRBV7-2; either TRBD1 or TRBD2 may fit D (5 bases each). CDR3 size: 14 residues. Trimming took 0 bases from V and 2 from J, leaving 8 bases between them. Germline V CDR1 and CDR2: SGHTA, FQGNSA.

The chain is built from TRBV28 and TRBJ2-7; 15 bases line up with TRBD2. There are 18 residues in the CDR3. Germline trimming cut 2 bases from V and 1 base from J; bases unmatched to any gene: 6. Germline V gene sequence: CDR1 MDHEN, CDR2 SYDVKM. This CDR3 is CASSLGLAGGNWSYEQYF. The DNA for the CDR3 is TGTGCCAGCAGTTTAGGACTAGCGGGAGGGAATTGGTCCTACGAGCAGTACTTC.

This clone turned up a few times. This chain uses TRBV19 with TRBJ1-5; 8 positions agree with TRBD1. V shed 4 bases and J 4 bases; nucleotides not matched to a gene: 15. There are 18 residues in the CDR3. Germline V gene lookup returns CDR1 LNHDA and CDR2 SQIVND (reference sequence). The CDR3 nucleotides are TGTGCCAGTAGTACCTTCCCAGGGGGCATTGGTGAGAATCAGCCCCAGCATTTT. Its protein product is CASSTFPGGIGENQPQHF.

This sequence joins TRBV9 and TRBJ2-1; TRBD2 matches at 10 bases. V lost 1 base and J lost 7; bases outside the gene matches: 5. Germline V CDR1 and CDR2: SGDLS, YYNGEE. The CDR3 is 15 amino acids. The CDR3 spells CASSVRTSGGNEQFF. The CDR3 DNA reads as TGTGCCAGCAGCGTACGGACTAGCGGAGGAAATGAGCAGTTCTTC.

This clone was recorded once. The J gene is TRBJ2-3, the V gene TRBV6-5; a weak D match, TRBD1 (6 bases). Trimming took off 6 bases at V and 4 bases at J, with 11 bases between the two ends. Germline CDR1 MNHEY, CDR2 SVGAGI. This CDR3 spans 13 amino acids. The CDR3 region is CASSDDRPDTQYF. The CDR3 DNA is TGTGCCAGCAGCGATGACAGGCCAGATACGCAGTATTTT.

This chain connects TRBV14 to TRBJ2-1, with 8 bases identical to TRBD1. This CDR3 is built from 18 residues. In germline, CDR1 is SGHDN, CDR2 FVKESK. The ends lost 3 bases at V and 0 bases at J; junction bases unmatched: 10. The CDR3 DNA follows: TGTGCCAGCAGCCACTCCAGGGGGCCCCGACTCTCCTACAATGAGCAGTTCTTC. This translates into CASSHSRGPRLSYNEQFF.

CDR3: CASRLGGTNYGYTF. CDR3 in DNA: TGTGCCAGCCGACTAGGGGGAACTAACTATGGCTACACCTTC. This chain uses TRBV6-5 with TRBJ1-2; TRBD1 might be the D (6 bases). Germline assignment: CDR1 MNHEY and CDR2 SVGAGI. The CDR3 sequence is 14 residues long. Trimming left V 8 bases short and J 0 bases short, with 13 bases between.

The chain combines TRBV5-6 with TRBJ2-5; 9 positions match TRBD1. The CDR3 spans 13 residues. With 6 bases clipped from V and 5 bases from J, the junction kept 5 bases outside the gene matches. CDR1 is SGHDT, CDR2 YYEEEE, per germline. CDR3 sequence reads: CASKGQGEETQYF. The CDR3 DNA is TGTGCCAGCAAGGGACAGGGAGAGGAGACCCAGTACTTC.

The count of this clone is one. The chain links TRBV12-3 or TRBV12-4 to TRBJ1-6; D is ambiguous. This CDR3 is built from 11 residues. V gave up 4 bases and J gave up 14 bases, with 9 bases separating them. CDR3 DNA: TGTGCCAGCAGTTATTCTAGGACCCTCCACTTT. Translation: CASSYSRTLHF.

The V and J genes are TRBV4-1 and TRBJ1-6, with D perhaps TRBD1 (6 bases). The germline gives CDR1 MGHRA, CDR2 YSYEKL. V lost 4 bases and J 7 bases, leaving 20 bases between the germline ends. CDR3 length equals 17 residues. CDR3 nucleotides: TGCGCCAGCAGCCTTATACTACAGGGAAACTACAATTCACCCCTCCACTTT. It translates to CASSLILQGNYNSPLHF.

V usage is TRBV19 and J usage is TRBJ1-4; possibly TRBD1 for D (5 bases). Germline V lookup: CDR1 LNHDA, CDR2 SQIVND (reference sequence). This CDR3 has 16 residues. V dropped 6 bases and J dropped 8 bases, with 22 bases sitting between them. The CDR3 DNA sequence: TGTGCCAGTAGCCCAGCCCGGGGGGGGGAAAAGGAAAAACTGTTTTTT. Translation: CASSPARGGEKEKLFF.

This clone was observed a single time. The chain recombines TRBV10-2 with TRBJ2-1; D might be TRBD2 (6 bases). V was pared by 4 bases and J by 3 bases, with 25 bases between. CDR3 length equals 19 residues. Germline V lookup: CDR1 WSHSY, CDR2 SAAADI. CDR3 region: CASSVLRLNLSSDYNEQFF. Here the CDR3 DNA reads TGCGCCAGCAGTGTATTAAGGTTAAATCTGTCTAGCGACTACAATGAGCAGTTCTTC.

The gene calls are TRBV5-8 and TRBJ2-7; D is possibly TRBD1 (6 bases). The CDR3 contains 16 residues. CDR1 is SGHTS, CDR2 YDEGEE, per germline. Trimming removed 3 bases from V and 0 bases from J, with 16 bases in between. The CDR3 DNA reads as TGTGCCAGCAGCTCGGTTGGGACACTGATCTCCTACGAGCAGTACTTC. Translating it yields CASSSVGTLISYEQYF.

The count of this clone is one. The chain employs TRBV7-2 and TRBJ1-5, with D hard to call. Trimming stripped 1 base from V and 5 bases from J, with 9 bases between. The CDR3 has 14 residues. The germline V gene has CDR1 SGHTA and CDR2 FQGNSA. The DNA for the CDR3 is TGTGCCAGCAGCTTAGTTCGGTGGGATCAGCCCCAGCATTTT. This codes for CASSLVRWDQPQHF. The entire variable domain, with the rest obtained from reference TRBV7-2 and TRBJ1-5, is as follows: GAGVSQSPSNKVTEKGKDVELRCDPISGHTALYWYRQSLGQGLEFLIYFQGNSAPDKSGLPSDRFSAERTGGSVSTLTIQRTQQEDSAVYLCASSLVRWDQPQHFGDGTRLSIL.

The chain combines TRBV27 with TRBJ2-7, with 7 bases fitting TRBD1. Germline V CDR1 and CDR2: MNHEY, SMNVEV (reference sequence). CDR3 length: 13 amino acids. Losses at the gene ends were 5 bases for V and 3 bases for J; bases not matched to a gene: 4. The CDR3: CASSGTVYYEQYF. CDR3 DNA: TGTGCCAGCAGTGGGACAGTGTACTACGAGCAGTACTTC.

CDR3 bases: TGCGCCAGCAGCCCTCGGACAGGGGGGGTCGAGCAGTACTTC. It specifies CASSPRTGGVEQYF. The V call is TRBV4-1, the J call TRBJ2-7; 10 nucleotides line up with TRBD1. V shed 4 bases, J shed 6 bases, and the junction held 6 bases outside the gene matches. The CDR3 totals 14 residues. The germline V gene encodes CDR1 MGHRA and CDR2 YSYEKL.

V gene TRBV4-2 combines with J gene TRBJ1-5; D is ambiguous. CDR3 size: 13 residues. Germline V gene lookup returns CDR1 LGHNA and CDR2 YNFKEQ. V lost 0 bases, J lost 3 bases, and 3 bases lay in between. CDR3 sequence: CASSQDANQPQHF. The CDR3 nucleotides read TGTGCCAGCAGCCAAGATGCCAATCAGCCCCAGCATTTT.